This T cell receptor beta chain derives from a study of neurological immune-mediated disorders. This clonotype was counted at least ten times. Its antigen is not known. The authors produced cDNA by 5'RACE using 10-nucleotide random UMIs. Each CDR3 protein gets one entry after TCRdb re-called the 5' RACE reads with MiXCR. This sample carries about 80,000 distinct CDR3 sequences, 5% to 6% of them seen once, and the ten largest clones take 7.9%. Findings and limits, study-wide: The greatest TCR clonal expansion appeared in HTLV-1-associated myelopathy and the smallest, falling below healthy controls, in multiple sclerosis.

The CDR3 spans 16 residues. Germline V CDR1 and CDR2: SGHTA, FQGNSA. The V segment lost 5 bases and the J segment 9 bases; nucleotides outside the gene matches: 14. Indicated time point: longitudinal time-point 2. The chain is built from TRBV7-2 and TRBJ2-1, with TRBD1 matching 9 bases. The receptor's source is a woman in her sixties with multiple sclerosis. Sequenced input: PBMCs. The CDR3 nucleotides are TGTGCCAGCAGCAATACAGGGGGCGTGAGTTATGGTGAGCAGTTCTTC. It codes for CASSNTGGVSYGEQFF.